The 4 T cell receptor beta chains in this list originate from one sample, sequenced in a study of shared clonotypes between healthy human individuals. Assay used: immunoSEQ multiplex PCR; TCRdb lists only in-frame clones, some missing. The sample records about 2.4 million clones, about 92% being singletons. The sequenced sample consisted of naive CD4+ T cells sorted from blood. Subset: CD45RA+ positively selected. The source is a man aged 18 to 35 in good health.

On this clone itself: This sample also contains other DNA sequences that code for the same CDR3. The chain carries TRBV6-1 and TRBJ2-5; no clear D. Deletions cut 9 bases from V and 5 bases from J, with 10 bases between. The CDR3 length is 11 residues. The germline CDR1 and CDR2 sequences are MNHNS and SASEGT. In DNA, the CDR3 is TGTGCCAGTTCCAGGCAGGAGACCCAGTACTTC. This codes for CASSRQETQYF.

The chain employs TRBV2 and TRBJ2-1, with a weak D call TRBD2 (6 bases). Germline CDR1 SNHLY, CDR2 FYNNEI. V was pared by 10 bases and J by 2 bases, with 12 bases between. This CDR3 comprises 13 residues. DNA of the CDR3: TGTGCCACCCCGGGAGTGGCCTACAATGAGCAGTTCTTC. Its protein is CATPGVAYNEQFF. Filled out from reference TRBV2 and TRBJ2-1, the complete variable domain reads EPEVTQTPSHQVTQMGQEVILRCVPISNHLYFYWYRQILGQKVEFLVSFYNNEISEKSEIFDDQFSVERPDGSNFTLKIRSTKLEDSAMYFCATPGVAYNEQFFGPGTRLTVL.

The chain uses TRBV6-5 and TRBJ1-4, with D unclear. Germline CDR1 is MNHEY and CDR2 is SVGAGI. Trimming cost V 4 bases and J 8 bases, with 14 bases left between them. This CDR3 comprises 14 residues. The CDR3 nucleotides are TGTGCCAGCAGTTTCCGCCCCCAGAACGAAAAACTGTTTTTT. This sequence encodes CASSFRPQNEKLFF.

The chain carries TRBV5-1 and TRBJ1-2; tentatively, D is TRBD1 (5 bases). This CDR3 is 13 amino acids long. V was cut by 0 bases and J by 8 bases, with 11 bases left in between. Looked up from germline, CDR1 is SGHRS and CDR2 is YFSETQ. The DNA for the CDR3 is TGCGCCAGCAGCTTGGAGGAGGGGAGCGGCTACACCTTC. Amino acid sequence: CASSLEEGSGYTF.